The 17 T cell receptor beta chains reported below all come from one sample, sequenced in a study of shared clonotypes between healthy human individuals. As defined, naive CD8 cells were CD45RO-negative and positively selected for CCR7, with terminally differentiated effector memory CD45RA+ cells excluded. Clones were sequenced by immunoSEQ multiplex PCR, and TCRdb holds only the in-frame ones, with some missing. The sample holds some 2.1 million clones, around 93% seen once. The sample taken for sequencing was naive CD8+ T cells from PBMCs. The receptors come from a man between 18 and 35 years old in good health. Some clones in this sample may be carry-over from other donors' samples.

This chain links TRBV2 with TRBJ1-2; no reliable D call. The ends were cut back, 3 bases at V and 0 bases at J, with 8 bases in the middle. This CDR3 spans 14 amino acids. The germline V gene has CDR1 SNHLY and CDR2 FYNNEI. DNA for the CDR3: TGTGCCAGCAGTGATCACAGTGCTAACTATGGCTACACCTTC. Translation gives CASSDHSANYGYTF.

The genes are TRBV5-1 and TRBJ2-3; 9 bases fit TRBD1. The CDR3 has 17 amino acids. Germline CDR1 is SGHRS and CDR2 is YFSETQ. The J segment lost 2 bases and the V segment lost 1 base, leaving 8 bases of the junction unmatched. CDR3 loop: CASSLYSTGGITDTQYF. For the CDR3, the DNA is TGCGCCAGCAGCTTGTACTCCACAGGGGGCATCACAGATACGCAGTATTTT.

Details on this clone: In the same sample, other DNA sequences code for this CDR3. V and J are TRBV7-6 and TRBJ2-1, with 11 nucleotides matching TRBD2. This CDR3 contains 15 residues. CDR1 is SGHVS and CDR2 is FNYEAQ in the germline V gene. J lost 7 bases, V lost 5 bases, and 7 bases had no gene match. CDR3 DNA sequence: TGTGCCAGCAGCCCAGGGACTAGCGGTTATAATGAGCAGTTCTTC. Its translation: CASSPGTSGYNEQFF.

The chain couples TRBV6-1 to TRBJ1-1; 7 bases line up with TRBD1. J was trimmed by 4 bases and V by 0 bases; bases with no gene match: 8. This CDR3 contains 16 residues. Germline V lookup: CDR1 MNHNS, CDR2 SASEGT. The CDR3 spells CASSEAEWTGSTEAFF. CDR3 in DNA: TGTGCCAGCAGTGAAGCGGAGTGGACAGGAAGCACTGAAGCTTTCTTT.

CDR3 nucleotides: TGTGCCAGCAGCAAGGGGACGAACTCCTACAATGAGCAGTTCTTC. It yields the protein CASSKGTNSYNEQFF. The chain joins TRBV7-2 to TRBJ2-1; perhaps D is TRBD1 or TRBD2 (5 bases each). Germline V gene lookup returns CDR1 SGHTA and CDR2 FQGNSA. CDR3 length: 15 amino acids. Trimming left V 5 bases short and J 0 bases short, with 11 bases between.

The V call is TRBV9, the J call TRBJ2-7; 8 nucleotides align to TRBD2. Germline CDR1 and CDR2: SGDLS and YYNGEE. The CDR3 covers 13 residues. Trimming cost V 3 bases and J 6 bases; bases outside gene matches: 5. The CDR3 DNA is TGTGCCAGCAGCGCTACCCGGGGGGGCGAGCAGTACTTC. Translated, it gives CASSATRGGEQYF.

The count of this clone is one. J is TRBJ2-7 and V is TRBV19; the D gene is possibly TRBD1 (5 bases). Germline CDR1 is LNHDA and CDR2 is SQIVND (reference sequence). V lost 10 bases to trimming and J lost 3 bases, with 10 bases between them. The CDR3 extends over 11 amino acids. In DNA, the CDR3 is TGTGCCACCAATAGGGGCTACGAGCAGTACTTC. Its protein product is CATNRGYEQYF.

The chain employs TRBV27 and TRBJ2-7, with no clear D. V was cut by 1 base and J by 2 bases, with 12 bases left in between. The CDR3 sequence is 15 residues long. Germline CDR1 is MNHEY and CDR2 is SMNVEV (reference sequence). This CDR3 reads CASSLYAASAYEQYF. CDR3 DNA sequence: TGTGCCAGCAGTTTATACGCGGCCAGCGCCTACGAGCAGTACTTC.

The CDR3 nucleotides read TGCGCCAGCAGCTTGGATGTTAGCGGGATTCTGGGAACCGGGGAGCTGTTTTTT. Translating it yields CASSLDVSGILGTGELFF. This rearrangement joins TRBV5-1 to TRBJ2-2; the match to TRBD2 covers 8 bases. The CDR3 sequence is 18 residues long. In germline, CDR1 is SGHRS, CDR2 YFSETQ. The J segment lost 5 bases and the V segment lost 0 bases, leaving 12 bases of the junction unmatched.

The V call is TRBV28, the J call TRBJ2-2; D tentatively fits TRBD1 or TRBD2 (6 bases each). CDR3 length: 15 residues. Germline-derived CDR1 and CDR2 are MDHEN and SYDVKM. V was pared by 4 bases and J by 5 bases, with 14 bases between. The CDR3 reads CASSYVGGRTGELFF. The CDR3 DNA reads TGTGCCAGCAGTTACGTCGGGGGCCGAACCGGGGAGCTGTTTTTT. Full variable domain (rest looked up from reference TRBV28 and TRBJ2-2): DVKVTQSSRYLVKRTGEKVFLECVQDMDHENMFWYRQDPGLGLRLIYFSYDVKMKEKGDIPEGYSVSREKKERFSLILESASTNQTSMYLCASSYVGGRTGELFFGEGSRLTVL.

This chain joins TRBV28 and TRBJ2-5; tentative D call: TRBD2 (5 bases). Trimming removed 5 bases at V and 5 bases at J, with 15 bases between. Germline CDR1 MDHEN, CDR2 SYDVKM. CDR3 length: 14 amino acids. DNA of the CDR3: TGTGCCAGCAGTCCGGACCAGGCGGGTGAGACCCAGTACTTC. Translating it yields CASSPDQAGETQYF.

The chain employs TRBV27 and TRBJ1-2; D is perhaps TRBD1 (6 bases). The V gene's germline CDR1 is MNHEY and CDR2 SMNVEV (reference sequence). V gave up 5 bases and J gave up 7 bases, with 17 bases separating them. The CDR3 length is 14 residues. CDR3 in DNA: TGTGCCAGCAGTGTGACAGGAGGAGAACTTGGCTACACCTTC. Translation: CASSVTGGELGYTF.

The chain recombines TRBV19 with TRBJ2-1; 7 bases line up with TRBD1. This CDR3 comprises 16 residues. Germline assignment: CDR1 LNHDA and CDR2 SQIVND (reference sequence). Trimming took 5 bases from V and 1 from J; bases not matched to a gene: 8. The CDR3 region is CASSVRTGLSYNEQFF. The CDR3 DNA is TGTGCCAGTAGTGTAAGGACAGGTCTATCCTACAATGAGCAGTTCTTC.

The gene calls are TRBV29-1 and TRBJ2-2; D may correspond to TRBD1 or TRBD2 (6 bases each). This CDR3 is 15 amino acids long. The V end lost 3 bases, the J end lost 1 base, and 12 bases lay between the germline ends. Germline-derived CDR1 and CDR2 are SQVTM and ANQGSEA. CDR3 residues: CSVEEQGLNTGELFF. Here the CDR3 DNA reads TGCAGCGTTGAGGAACAGGGACTGAACACCGGGGAGCTGTTTTTT.

The V and J genes are TRBV19 and TRBJ2-1, with 8 bases fitting TRBD1. Germline assignment: CDR1 LNHDA and CDR2 SQIVND (reference sequence). This CDR3 comprises 15 residues. J lost 4 bases, V lost 7 bases, and 9 bases had no gene match. CDR3 in DNA: TGTGCCAGTATGACAGGGGTCGGGGAATACAATGAGCAGTTCTTC. Protein: CASMTGVGEYNEQFF.

This clone showed up just once. The chain employs TRBV5-1 and TRBJ2-1; 10 bases agree with TRBD2. This CDR3 is built from 18 residues. The V gene's germline CDR1 is SGHRS and CDR2 YFSETQ. With V trimmed by 4 bases and J by 8 bases, 18 bases remained unmatched. The DNA of the CDR3 is TGCGCCAGCAGCGTGCCCTCATCACTAGCGGGAAAGCAGCATGAGCAGTTCTTC. Translated: CASSVPSSLAGKQHEQFF.

V is TRBV18 and J is TRBJ2-1; D is possibly TRBD1 (5 bases). The CDR3 is 15 amino acids. Looked up from germline, CDR1 is KGHSH and CDR2 is LQKENI. V lost 3 bases, J lost 4 bases, and 13 bases lay in between. Written as DNA, the CDR3 is TGTGCCAGCTCACCCCCCGTGACAGAGTACAATGAGCAGTTCTTC. It yields the protein CASSPPVTEYNEQFF.